The 30 T cell receptor beta chains below all came from one sample that was sequenced in a study of T cell responses to AZD1222 COVID-19 vaccine. Clones were sequenced by immunoSEQ multiplex PCR, and TCRdb holds only the in-frame ones, with some missing. The sample consists of under 70,000 clones, 80% to 85% of them appearing once. Sequenced material: peripheral blood, taken on day 0 of AZD1222 vaccination. The receptor source for this set is an adult in good health.

This chain uses TRBV18 with TRBJ2-1; D remains ambiguous. Germline CDR1 KGHSH, CDR2 LQKENI. The CDR3 contains 13 residues. V was shortened by 3 bases and J by 4 bases, with 7 bases between the two germline ends. The CDR3 loop is CASSPTGYNEQFF. The CDR3 region has the DNA TGTGCCAGCTCACCCACGGGTTACAATGAGCAGTTCTTC.

V and J are TRBV6-5 and TRBJ2-1; 7 nucleotides align to TRBD1. This CDR3 comprises 13 residues. V lost 5 bases to trimming and J lost 9 bases; unmatched junction nucleotides: 7. Germline V gives CDR1 MNHEY, CDR2 SVGAGI. The chain's CDR3 is CASSRQGWAEQFF. CDR3 coding DNA: TGTGCCAGCAGTAGACAGGGATGGGCTGAGCAGTTCTTC.

The V call is TRBV7-9, the J call TRBJ2-6; D might be TRBD1 (5 bases). V was cut by 4 bases and J by 0 bases, with 7 bases left in between. This CDR3 contains 15 residues. CDR1 is SEHNR, CDR2 FQNEAQ, per germline (reference sequence). CDR3 region: CASSSQDSGANVLTF. DNA for the CDR3: TGTGCCAGCAGCTCACAGGACTCTGGGGCCAACGTCCTGACTTTC.

The chain employs TRBV6-2 or TRBV6-3 and TRBJ1-1; D is undetermined. This CDR3 spans 13 amino acids. Trimming cost V 4 bases and J 0 bases, with 6 bases left between them. Germline V CDR1 and CDR2: MNHEY, SVGEGT. The CDR3 nucleotides are TGTGCCAGCAGTTCTGTGTTGAACACTGAAGCTTTCTTT. Translating it yields CASSSVLNTEAFF.

The rearrangement joins TRBV12-3 or TRBV12-4 to TRBJ2-1; TRBD1 might be the D (6 bases). This CDR3 comprises 13 residues. Trimming pared 5 bases from V and 5 bases from J, leaving 10 bases between. The CDR3 DNA sequence: TGTGCCAGCAGTCCAGACAGGAACAATGAGCAGTTCTTC. This gives the protein CASSPDRNNEQFF.

The genes are TRBV4-1 and TRBJ2-5; tentatively, D is TRBD1 or TRBD2 (5 bases each). The CDR3 sequence is 14 residues long. V lost 0 bases and J lost 7, with 12 bases in between. The V gene's germline CDR1 is MGHRA and CDR2 YSYEKL. This CDR3 reads CASSQEVGVGTQYF. The CDR3 DNA is TGCGCCAGCAGCCAAGAAGTGGGGGTGGGGACCCAGTACTTC.

This clone was seen a handful of times. This rearrangement joins TRBV11-2 to TRBJ2-7, with 7 bases aligning to TRBD2. CDR3 length equals 16 residues. V trimming: 0 bases; J trimming: 0 bases; junction bases outside the gene matches: 5. The germline V gene encodes CDR1 SGHAT and CDR2 FQNNGV. The CDR3 reads CASSLDLGGSSYEQYF. DNA of the CDR3: TGTGCCAGCAGCTTAGATCTGGGCGGGAGCTCCTACGAGCAGTACTTC.

The V gene is TRBV19, the J gene TRBJ1-5; TRBD1 matches at 9 bases. The CDR3 has 15 amino acids. V lost 6 bases to trimming and J lost 4 bases; unmatched junction nucleotides: 7. Germline V CDR1 and CDR2: LNHDA, SQIVND (reference sequence). The chain's CDR3 is CASRKTGGSNQPQHF. The DNA of the CDR3 is TGTGCCAGTAGAAAAACAGGGGGCTCGAATCAGCCCCAGCATTTT.

V usage is TRBV5-8 and J usage is TRBJ2-5; TRBD1 aligns across 8 bases. Germline V gene data show CDR1 as SGHTS and CDR2 as YDEGEE. There are 17 residues in the CDR3. Losses at the gene ends were 1 base for V and 4 bases for J; bases not matched to a gene: 12. The CDR3 sequence: CASSLYREFTGGETQYF. The CDR3 DNA reads as TGTGCCAGCAGCTTGTATCGGGAGTTTACAGGGGGAGAGACCCAGTACTTC.

This clone is medium-sized (0.01 to 0.1%) by share. The J gene is TRBJ2-7, the V gene TRBV10-2; D possibly corresponds to TRBD2 (5 bases). CDR1 and CDR2 (germline): WSHSY, SAAADI. This CDR3 is built from 15 residues. V was trimmed by 3 bases and J by 3 bases, leaving 15 bases between them. CDR3 sequence reads: CASSDPRGGDYEQYF. The CDR3 DNA is TGCGCCAGCAGTGATCCCCGGGGTGGAGACTACGAGCAGTACTTC.

This chain joins TRBV15 and TRBJ2-5; 8 positions match TRBD2. CDR3 size: 17 residues. Germline values: CDR1 LNHNV, CDR2 YYDKDF (reference sequence). The ends lost 2 bases at V and 8 bases at J; junction bases unmatched: 16. The CDR3 is CATSRPRGGPMGETQYF. The CDR3 coding sequence is TGTGCCACCAGCAGACCCCGGGGGGGACCCATGGGAGAAACCCAGTACTTC.

The chain couples TRBV28 to TRBJ1-2; a possible D gene is TRBD1 (6 bases). V dropped 2 bases and J dropped 0 bases, with 7 bases sitting between them. The V gene's germline CDR1 is MDHEN and CDR2 SYDVKM. The CDR3 runs 14 residues. The CDR3 is CASSLDRTNYGYTF. The DNA for the CDR3 is TGTGCCAGCAGTTTAGACAGGACTAACTATGGCTACACCTTC.

The CDR3 nucleotides read TGTGCTAGTGGTCCCGGACAGGGTGGCTACAATGAGCAGTTCTTC. Encoded protein: CASGPGQGGYNEQFF. The V and J genes are TRBV12-5 and TRBJ2-1, with 8 bases aligning to TRBD1. The V gene end was trimmed by 5 bases and the J gene end by 3 bases; junction bases not matched to a gene: 6. There are 15 residues in the CDR3. CDR1 is LGHNT and CDR2 is FRNRAP in the germline V gene.

This clone was counted between two and nine times. The rearrangement links TRBV18 to TRBJ1-6, with D possibly TRBD1 on 6 matching bases. V lost 9 bases to trimming and J lost 9 bases, with 15 bases between them. The CDR3 totals 13 residues. Looked up from germline, CDR1 is KGHSH and CDR2 is LQKENI. The CDR3 nucleotides read TGTGCCAGTTCCACAGGGAATAGTTCACCCCTCCACTTT. Protein product: CASSTGNSSPLHF.

This chain's CDR3 is CASSLNEKLFF. CDR3 in DNA: TGTGCCAGCAGTTTGAATGAAAAACTGTTTTTT. The chain uses TRBV6-6 and TRBJ1-4; D unclear. CDR3 length: 11 residues. Germline-derived CDR1 and CDR2 are MNHNY and SVGAGI (reference sequence). V was clipped by 4 bases and J by 5 bases, with 2 bases between them.

CDR3 in amino acids: CATKGEGDLRTHTDTQYF. CDR3 DNA: TGTGCCACTAAGGGGGAGGGGGATCTACGGACACACACAGATACGCAGTATTTT. The V gene is TRBV24-1, the J gene TRBJ2-3, with D perhaps matching TRBD2 (7 bases). V lost 10 bases to trimming and J lost 2 bases, with 27 bases between them. CDR1 and CDR2 from the germline V gene are KGHDR and SFDVKD. The CDR3 covers 18 residues.

The chain couples TRBV24-1 to TRBJ2-3; 9 bases align to TRBD2. Trimming removed 7 bases from V and 6 bases from J; junction bases left unmatched: 10. The germline gives CDR1 KGHDR, CDR2 SFDVKD. The CDR3 contains 15 residues. The CDR3 nucleotides read TGTGCCACCAGCCCGACTAGCGGCCTACGCGATACGCAGTATTTT. It codes for CATSPTSGLRDTQYF.

The chain has TRBV7-2 and TRBJ1-4, with D possibly matching TRBD1 (6 bases). V lost 5 bases and J lost 3, with 13 bases in between. The CDR3 is 15 residues long. Germline V CDR1 and CDR2: SGHTA, FQGNSA. The CDR3 is CASSLGGLANEKLFF. The CDR3 DNA follows: TGTGCCAGCAGCCTAGGGGGGCTAGCTAATGAAAAACTGTTTTTT.

This clone appeared a few times. The chain couples TRBV10-1 to TRBJ2-7; 10 bases are a match to TRBD1. With V trimmed by 4 bases and J by 0 bases, 12 bases remained unmatched. The length of the CDR3 is 18 residues. The germline V gene has CDR1 WNHNN and CDR2 SYGVQD (reference sequence). CDR3 coding DNA: TGCGCCAGCAGTGCCTCCCCCGGGACAGGGGTTGACTCCTACGAGCAGTACTTC. Residues: CASSASPGTGVDSYEQYF.

The V call is TRBV5-5, the J call TRBJ2-1, with D possibly matching TRBD1 (5 bases). V was clipped by 2 bases and J by 3 bases, with 15 bases between them. Germline CDR1 and CDR2: SGHKS and YYEKEE (reference sequence). This CDR3 contains 16 residues. This CDR3 is CASSLGLGTGYNEQFF. The CDR3 nucleotides are TGTGCCAGCAGCTTAGGTCTTGGAACAGGCTACAATGAGCAGTTCTTC.

The gene calls are TRBV4-1 and TRBJ1-2; no reliable D call. The CDR3 is 15 amino acids. CDR1 is MGHRA and CDR2 is YSYEKL in the germline V gene. Trimming shortened V by 0 bases and J by 3 bases, and 11 bases separated the two germline ends. CDR3 in amino acids: CASSQDMVQHYGYTF. In nucleotides, the CDR3 is TGCGCCAGCAGCCAAGATATGGTACAGCACTATGGCTACACCTTC.

The chain uses TRBV7-2 and TRBJ2-3; TRBD1 agrees at 8 bases. The CDR3 sequence is 16 residues long. V lost 5 bases to trimming and J lost 6 bases; unmatched junction nucleotides: 13. In germline, CDR1 is SGHTA, CDR2 FQGNSA. CDR3 residues: CASSARTGIGLDTQYF. The CDR3 nucleotides are TGTGCCAGCAGCGCCCGGACAGGGATCGGTCTGGATACGCAGTATTTT. The variable domain in full, with the rest retrieved from reference TRBV7-2 and TRBJ2-3, is GAGVSQSPSNKVTEKGKDVELRCDPISGHTALYWYRQSLGQGLEFLIYFQGNSAPDKSGLPSDRFSAERTGGSVSTLTIQRTQQEDSAVYLCASSARTGIGLDTQYFGPGTRLTVL.

This chain uses TRBV12-3 or TRBV12-4 with TRBJ2-2; D is possibly TRBD1 (5 bases). The CDR3 extends over 12 amino acids. Deletions cut 7 bases from V and 3 bases from J, with 6 bases between. In nucleotides, the CDR3 is TGTGCCAGCAAAGGGGACACCGGGGAGCTGTTTTTT. Translating gives CASKGDTGELFF.

Written as DNA, the CDR3 is TGTGCCAGCAGCTTAGGTGGGCGGGCGGGGGAGACCCAGTACTTC. Translating gives CASSLGGRAGETQYF. The rearrangement joins TRBV7-2 to TRBJ2-5, with D perhaps matching TRBD2 (6 bases). The CDR3 runs to 15 residues. Germline V CDR1 and CDR2: SGHTA, FQGNSA. Trimming left V 1 base short and J 5 bases short, with 14 bases between.

The chain combines TRBV24-1 with TRBJ2-2; possibly TRBD2 for D (5 bases). CDR3 length: 14 amino acids. CDR1 and CDR2 (germline): KGHDR, SFDVKD. The ends were cut back, 2 bases at V and 7 bases at J, with 10 bases in the middle. Written as DNA, the CDR3 is TGTGCCACCAGTGATTCAGACCGGGACGGGGAGCTGTTTTTT. The encoded protein is CATSDSDRDGELFF.

The chain uses TRBV7-2 and TRBJ1-5; D uncertain. With 1 base removed from V and 0 bases from J, the gap between germline ends came to 4 bases. The germline gives CDR1 SGHTA, CDR2 FQGNSA. The CDR3 runs to 14 residues. CDR3 bases: TGTGCCAGCAGCTTAGGGATTAGCAATCAGCCCCAGCATTTT. This encodes CASSLGISNQPQHF.

This chain uses TRBV11-1 with TRBJ2-4, with D possibly TRBD1 on 5 matching bases. The germline gives CDR1 SGHAT, CDR2 FQDESV (reference sequence). The CDR3 spans 15 residues. The V end was cut by 2 bases, the J end by 0 bases, with 8 bases between. CDR3 coding DNA: TGTGCCAGCAGCTTACGTGACAGAGCCAAAAACATTCAGTACTTC. Translating it yields CASSLRDRAKNIQYF.

The rearrangement joins TRBV6-5 to TRBJ1-1; 8 bases line up with TRBD1. The CDR3 has 14 residues. CDR1 MNHEY and CDR2 SVGAGI come from the germline V gene. Germline trimming cut 5 bases from V and 7 bases from J; bases unmatched to any gene: 9. CDR3 loop: CASSRPTGVGEAFF. Written as DNA, the CDR3 is TGTGCCAGCAGTCGTCCGACAGGGGTCGGTGAAGCTTTCTTT.

The chain employs TRBV6-5 and TRBJ2-7, with 10 bases aligning to TRBD2. Per the germline V gene, CDR1 is MNHEY and CDR2 is SVGAGI. CDR3 length equals 15 residues. V shed 4 bases and J 2 bases; nucleotides not matched to a gene: 5. CDR3 residues: CASSWTTSGPYEQYF. As DNA, the CDR3 is TGTGCCAGCAGTTGGACGACTAGCGGGCCCTACGAGCAGTACTTC.

V and J are TRBV19 and TRBJ1-2; no clear D. Germline CDR1 LNHDA, CDR2 SQIVND (reference sequence). This CDR3 is built from 12 residues. V was trimmed by 3 bases and J by 8 bases, leaving 10 bases between them. CDR3 coding DNA: TGTGCCAGTAGTATGTCAGGAGAAGGCTACACCTTC. Amino acid sequence: CASSMSGEGYTF. The complete variable domain, with remaining parts taken from reference TRBV19 and TRBJ1-2, reads DGGITQSPKYLFRKEGQNVTLSCEQNLNHDAMYWYRQDPGQGLRLIYYSQIVNDFQKGDIAEGYSVSREKKESFPLTVTSAQKNPTAFYLCASSMSGEGYTFGSGTRLTVV.